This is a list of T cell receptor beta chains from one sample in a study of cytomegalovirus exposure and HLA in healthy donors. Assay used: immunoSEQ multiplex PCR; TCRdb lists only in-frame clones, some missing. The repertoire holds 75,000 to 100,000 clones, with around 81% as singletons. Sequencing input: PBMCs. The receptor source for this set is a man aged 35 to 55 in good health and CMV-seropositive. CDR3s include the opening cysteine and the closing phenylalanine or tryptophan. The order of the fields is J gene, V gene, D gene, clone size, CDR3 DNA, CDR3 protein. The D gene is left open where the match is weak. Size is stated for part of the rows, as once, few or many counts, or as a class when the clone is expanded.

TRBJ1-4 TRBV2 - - TGTGCCAGCAGTGATGGGCAGCATGCAACTAATGAAAAACTGTTTTTT CASSDGQHATNEKLFF
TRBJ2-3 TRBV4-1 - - TGCGCCAGCAGCCAAGATGAGGGGGGCACAGATACGCAGTATTTT CASSQDEGGTDTQYF
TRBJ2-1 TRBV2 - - TGTGCCAGCACCCCGACTAGCAATGAGCAGTTCTTC CASTPTSNEQFF
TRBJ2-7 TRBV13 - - TGTGCCAGCACAAAACTCAGGGGGGCAAACGAGCAGTACTTC CASTKLRGANEQYF
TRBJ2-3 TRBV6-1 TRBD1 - TGTGCCAGCAGTGACGGACAGGGCCAGGATACGCAGTATTTT CASSDGQGQDTQYF
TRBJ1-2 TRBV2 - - TGTGCCAGGACCTCGACAAGTCATGGCTACACCTTC CARTSTSHGYTF
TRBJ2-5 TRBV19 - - TGTGCCAGTACCCATAGGTCGGGGGAGGAGACCCAGTACTTC CASTHRSGEETQYF
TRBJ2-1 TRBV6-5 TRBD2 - TGTGCCAGCAGCCCCCCCCTAGCGGCTTACAATGAGCAGTTCTTC CASSPPLAAYNEQFF
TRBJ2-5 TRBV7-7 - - TGTGCCAGCAGTTCCGGACTAGGAGGGGGAGAGACCCAGTACTTC CASSSGLGGGETQYF
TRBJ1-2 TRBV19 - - TGTGCCAGTAGCAATGACAGGCTCTATGGCTACACCTTC CASSNDRLYGYTF
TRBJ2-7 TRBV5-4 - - TGTGCCAGCAGCTTGGACGGAGAAGTCGGCTTCTACGAGCAGTACTTC CASSLDGEVGFYEQYF
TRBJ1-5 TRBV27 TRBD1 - TGTGCCAGCAGTTTCAGACAGGGGCAATGGCCCCAGCATTTT CASSFRQGQWPQHF
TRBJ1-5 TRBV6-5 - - TGTGCGAGCAGGACGACAGACAATCAGCCCCAGCATTTT CASRTTDNQPQHF
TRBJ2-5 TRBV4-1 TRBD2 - TGCGCCAGCAGCCTAGCGGGAGGCGGGGAGACCCAGTACTTC CASSLAGGGETQYF
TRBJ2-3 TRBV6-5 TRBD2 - TGTGCCAGTGGACTAGCGGGATTTGCAGATACGCAGTATTTT CASGLAGFADTQYF
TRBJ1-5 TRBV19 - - TGTGCCAGTAGTGTGACTCGCAGCAATCAGCCCCAGCATTTT CASSVTRSNQPQHF
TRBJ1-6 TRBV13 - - TGTGCCAGCAGCCCCCGAGAAGATAATTCACCCCTCCACTTT CASSPREDNSPLHF
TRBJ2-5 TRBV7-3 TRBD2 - TGTGCCAGCAGCTTAGGGGGGGGCCAAGAGACCCAGTACTTC CASSLGGGQETQYF
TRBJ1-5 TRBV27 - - TGTGCCAGCAGCCCCCGTCAGGGTGAGCAGCCCCAGCATTTT CASSPRQGEQPQHF
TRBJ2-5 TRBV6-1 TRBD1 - TGTGCCAGCAGTGCCCGGGACAGGGGTCGTATAGCCCAAGAGACCCAGTACTTC CASSARDRGRIAQETQYF
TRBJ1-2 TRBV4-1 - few TGCGCCAGCAGCCATCATATTCGACAGGACCTAGCCTATGGCTACACCTTC CASSHHIRQDLAYGYTF
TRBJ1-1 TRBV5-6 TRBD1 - TGTGCCAGCAGGAAGCTACAGGGGTCGAGCACTGAAGCTTTCTTT CASRKLQGSSTEAFF
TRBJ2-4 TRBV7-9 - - TGTGCCAGCAGCTTAGAAGTGGTACCGCCAGGAAACATTCAGTACTTC CASSLEVVPPGNIQYF
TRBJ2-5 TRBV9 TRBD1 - TGTGCCAGCAACAGCGTAACCTACAGGGGAGAGACCCAGTACTTC CASNSVTYRGETQYF
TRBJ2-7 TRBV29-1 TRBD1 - TGCAGCGTGGGGGACAGGGGCGAGCAGTACTTC CSVGDRGEQYF